This entry is about one T cell receptor (beta chain). The repertoire was sequenced with immunoSEQ multiplex PCR; TCRdb's copy has only in-frame clones and lacks some. The sample lists around 170,000 clones; about 85% were seen once. This CDR3 region has 15 residues. V was clipped by 0 bases and J by 2 bases, with 11 bases between them. Germline values: CDR1 ENHRY, CDR2 SYGVKD. This specimen comes from a study of radiation and T cells in renal cell carcinoma. Time point specified: blood 4 weeks post-SBRT, at nephrectomy. The treatment: 15 Gy SBRT to primary tumor, nephrectomy 4 weeks later. After SBRT, blood was collected at 2 and 4 weeks, plus baseline. Clear cell pathology was present in this patient's renal cell carcinoma.

The source material was blood, sampled from a patient whose treatment included radiotherapy and nephrectomy. The clonotype comes from a woman aged 45-59 years with renal cell carcinoma. The chain combines TRBV10-3 with TRBJ2-7; TRBD2 might be the D (5 bases). The CDR3, as DNA: TGTGCCATCAGTGAGTCTCTAGAGACTACCTACGAGCAGTACTTC. As protein: CAISESLETTYEQYF.